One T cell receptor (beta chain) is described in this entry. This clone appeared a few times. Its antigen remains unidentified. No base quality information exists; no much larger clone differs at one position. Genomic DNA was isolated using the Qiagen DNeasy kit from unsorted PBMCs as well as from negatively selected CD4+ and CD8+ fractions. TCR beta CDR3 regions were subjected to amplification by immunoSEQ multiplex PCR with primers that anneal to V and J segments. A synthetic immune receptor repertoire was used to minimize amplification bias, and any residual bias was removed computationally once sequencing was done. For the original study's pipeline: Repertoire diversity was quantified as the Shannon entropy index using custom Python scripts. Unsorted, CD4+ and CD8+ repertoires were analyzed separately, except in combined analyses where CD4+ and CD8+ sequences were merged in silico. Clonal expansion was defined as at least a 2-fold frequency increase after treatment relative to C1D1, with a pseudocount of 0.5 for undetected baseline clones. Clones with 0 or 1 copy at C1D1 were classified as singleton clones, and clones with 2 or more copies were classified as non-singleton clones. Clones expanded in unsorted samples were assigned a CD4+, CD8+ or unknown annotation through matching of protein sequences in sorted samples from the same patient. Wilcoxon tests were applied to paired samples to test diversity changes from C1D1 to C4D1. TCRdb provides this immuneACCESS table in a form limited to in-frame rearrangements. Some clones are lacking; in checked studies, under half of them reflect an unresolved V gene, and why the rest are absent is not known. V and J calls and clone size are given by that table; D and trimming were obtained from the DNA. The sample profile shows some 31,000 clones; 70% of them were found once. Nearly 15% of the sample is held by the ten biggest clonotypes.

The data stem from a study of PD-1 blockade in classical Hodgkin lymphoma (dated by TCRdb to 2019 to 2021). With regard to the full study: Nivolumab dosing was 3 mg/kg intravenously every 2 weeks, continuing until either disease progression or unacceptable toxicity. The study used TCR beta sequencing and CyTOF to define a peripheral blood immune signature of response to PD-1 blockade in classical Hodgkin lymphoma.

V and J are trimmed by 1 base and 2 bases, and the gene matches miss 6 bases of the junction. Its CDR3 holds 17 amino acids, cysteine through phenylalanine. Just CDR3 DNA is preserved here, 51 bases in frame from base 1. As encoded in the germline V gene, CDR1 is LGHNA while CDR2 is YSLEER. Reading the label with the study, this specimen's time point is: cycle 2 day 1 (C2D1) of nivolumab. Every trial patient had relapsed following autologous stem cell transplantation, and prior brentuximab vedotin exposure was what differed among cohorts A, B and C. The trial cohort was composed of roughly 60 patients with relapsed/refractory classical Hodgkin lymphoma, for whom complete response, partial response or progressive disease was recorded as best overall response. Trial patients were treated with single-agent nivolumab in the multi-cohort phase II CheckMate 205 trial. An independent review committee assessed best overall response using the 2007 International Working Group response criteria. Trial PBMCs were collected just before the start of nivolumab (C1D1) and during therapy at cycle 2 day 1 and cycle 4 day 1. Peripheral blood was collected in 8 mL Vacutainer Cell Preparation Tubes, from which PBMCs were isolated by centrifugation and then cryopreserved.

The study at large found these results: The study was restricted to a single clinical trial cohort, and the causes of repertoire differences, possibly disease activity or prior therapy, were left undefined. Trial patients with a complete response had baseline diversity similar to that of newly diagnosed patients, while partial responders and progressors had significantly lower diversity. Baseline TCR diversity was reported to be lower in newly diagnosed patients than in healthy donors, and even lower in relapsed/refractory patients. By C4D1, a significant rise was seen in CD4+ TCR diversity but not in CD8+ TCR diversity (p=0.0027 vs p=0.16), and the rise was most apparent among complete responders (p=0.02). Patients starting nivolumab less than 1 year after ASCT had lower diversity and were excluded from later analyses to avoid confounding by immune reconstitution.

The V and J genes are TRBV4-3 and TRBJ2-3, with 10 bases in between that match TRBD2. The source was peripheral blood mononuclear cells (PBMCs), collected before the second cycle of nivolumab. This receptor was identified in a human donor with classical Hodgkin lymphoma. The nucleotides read TGCGCCAGCAGCCAAGCCCTAGCGGGGGCCAACACAGATACGCAGTATTTT. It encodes CASSQALAGANTDTQYF.